This is a list of T cell receptor beta chains from one sample in a study of OX40 agonist ivuxolimab in advanced cancers. The table came from immunoSEQ multiplex PCR; TCRdb's copy has only in-frame clones and leaves some out. The data show 32,000 or so clones, more than 80% seen once. The material was CD4+ or CD8+ T cells sorted from blood, obtained in a trial of the OX40 agonist ivuxolimab. These TCRs come from an adult with an advanced solid tumor such as melanoma, head and neck, liver or kidney cancer. Each CDR3 is given with its conserved first and last residue. The order of the fields is J gene, V gene, CDR3 protein.

TRBJ1-4	TRBV11-2	CASSSVTGGAEKLFF
TRBJ1-3	TRBV27	CASSPSRQGRYGNTIYF
TRBJ2-1	TRBV7-9	CASSLDRGLYEQFF
TRBJ1-4	TRBV15	CATSRVPGQGLEKLFF
TRBJ2-5	TRBV9	CASSPSLAGGQETQYF
TRBJ1-5	TRBV6-1	CASSDPRDRDPQHF
TRBJ2-7	TRBV20-1	CSATLSAEQYF
TRBJ1-5	TRBV6-5	CASSYDRNQPQHF
TRBJ2-1	TRBV5-1	CASSLFGTNNEQFF
TRBJ1-2	TRBV15	CATNQDRVGYGYTF
TRBJ2-5	TRBV18	CASSPPLILGTLYQETQYF
TRBJ2-5	TRBV5-1	CASSQGQGGWETQYF
TRBJ1-5	TRBV27	CASSLRGLPIQPQHF
TRBJ2-7	TRBV5-1	CASSLDSGGSYEQYF
TRBJ1-5	TRBV30	CAWSDSDRQPQHF